These 31 T cell receptor beta chains originate from one sample sequenced in a study of cytomegalovirus exposure and HLA in healthy donors. Repertoires were generated with immunoSEQ multiplex PCR, while TCRdb's copy carries only in-frame clones and drops some. The sample consists of under 250,000 clones, roughly 84% of them appearing once. The sample comprised PBMCs. These receptors all come from a woman aged 18-35 years in good health and CMV-seropositive.

The J gene is TRBJ2-1, the V gene TRBV10-3, with a possible D match to TRBD1 (5 bases). V was shortened by 7 bases and J by 6 bases, with 10 bases between the two germline ends. Per the germline V gene, CDR1 is ENHRY and CDR2 is SYGVKD. The CDR3 runs 12 residues. CDR3 amino acids: CAIKGQGNEQFF. The DNA of the CDR3 is TGTGCCATCAAAGGCCAGGGCAATGAGCAGTTCTTC.

This clone was seen once. J is TRBJ2-1 and V is TRBV9; D is possibly TRBD2 (6 bases). The CDR3 is 17 amino acids. Germline V gene data show CDR1 as SGDLS and CDR2 as YYNGEE. The V end was cut by 0 bases, the J end by 0 bases, with 13 bases between. This CDR3 is CASSVVRGWSSYNEQFF. The CDR3 bases are TGTGCCAGCAGCGTAGTGCGGGGATGGAGCTCCTACAATGAGCAGTTCTTC.

The chain couples TRBV20-1 to TRBJ2-1; the match to TRBD2 covers 8 bases. CDR1 and CDR2 from the germline V gene are DFQATT and SNEGSKA (reference sequence). The CDR3 loop spans 11 amino acids. The CDR3 DNA is TGCAGGGGGACTAGTGGGAATGAGCAGTTCTTC. Its translation: CRGTSGNEQFF.

The V and J genes are TRBV5-1 and TRBJ1-2, with 7 bases identical to TRBD1. This CDR3 contains 18 residues. Trimming took 2 bases from V and 1 from J; bases not matched to a gene: 14. Germline-derived CDR1 and CDR2 are SGHRS and YFSETQ. This CDR3 is CASSLPYTRQGNNYGYTF. Here the CDR3 DNA reads TGCGCCAGCAGCTTACCCTACACACGACAGGGAAATAACTATGGCTACACCTTC.

The rearrangement links TRBV19 to TRBJ1-2; no definite D call. Per germline, CDR1 LNHDA and CDR2 SQIVND (reference sequence). Trimming pared 2 bases from V and 2 bases from J, leaving 6 bases between. The CDR3 extends over 13 amino acids. CDR3 amino acids: CASSIRENYGYTF. The DNA of the CDR3 is TGTGCCAGTAGTATAAGGGAGAACTATGGCTACACCTTC.

This clone was seen a single time. The chain combines TRBV30 with TRBJ1-5; TRBD1 matches at 9 bases. Germline CDR1 reads GTSNPN; CDR2 reads SVGIG (reference sequence). This CDR3 is built from 14 residues. Trimming cost V 5 bases and J 4 bases; bases outside gene matches: 6. The chain's CDR3 is CAWGTGTGNQPQHF. CDR3 DNA sequence: TGTGCCTGGGGGACCGGGACAGGGAATCAGCCCCAGCATTTT.

The chain has TRBV2 and TRBJ2-7; 7 bases line up with TRBD1. The CDR3 consists of 13 residues. Germline trimming cut 10 bases from V and 3 bases from J; bases unmatched to any gene: 9. In germline, CDR1 is SNHLY, CDR2 FYNNEI. The DNA for the CDR3 is TGTGCCACCACAGGGACAGTGGTCTACGAGCAGTACTTC. This translates into CATTGTVVYEQYF.

This chain uses TRBV15 with TRBJ2-1; possibly TRBD2 for D (7 bases). This CDR3 has 17 amino acids. Trimming shortened V by 0 bases and J by 3 bases, and 15 bases separated the two germline ends. CDR1 and CDR2 (germline): LNHNV, YYDKDF (reference sequence). The chain's CDR3 is CATSRDRGAEGYNEQFF. For the CDR3, the DNA is TGTGCCACCAGCAGAGATCGGGGGGCGGAAGGCTACAATGAGCAGTTCTTC.

The CDR3 reads CASSIDSPGEQFF. The DNA for the CDR3 is TGTGCCAGTAGTATAGATAGCCCCGGTGAGCAGTTCTTC. V and J are TRBV19 and TRBJ2-1; D gene uncertain. Germline loops: CDR1 LNHDA, CDR2 SQIVND (reference sequence). Trimming stripped 0 bases from V and 9 bases from J, with 9 bases between. CDR3 length equals 13 residues.

The V call is TRBV28, the J call TRBJ2-7; 8 bases align to TRBD1. This CDR3 comprises 14 residues. V lost 6 bases to trimming and J lost 2 bases; unmatched junction nucleotides: 6. The V gene's germline CDR1 is MDHEN and CDR2 SYDVKM. DNA for the CDR3: TGTGCCAGCAGCACCAGGGGGCTGACCTACGAGCAGTACTTC. Its translation is CASSTRGLTYEQYF.

The chain couples TRBV28 to TRBJ2-1; 8 nucleotides match TRBD1. Per germline, CDR1 MDHEN and CDR2 SYDVKM. CDR3 length: 15 amino acids. J was trimmed by 2 bases and V by 7 bases; bases with no gene match: 7. In nucleotides, the CDR3 is TGTGCCAGCACCCCGACAGGGGTCCCCTACAATGAGCAGTTCTTC. Its protein product is CASTPTGVPYNEQFF.

This clone has more than one count but fewer than ten. The identical CDR3 is also encoded by other nucleotide sequences in the sample. J is TRBJ1-5 and V is TRBV19, with a weak D call TRBD1 (5 bases). The CDR3 covers 16 residues. Germline V gene data show CDR1 as LNHDA and CDR2 as SQIVND (reference sequence). Trimming shortened V by 1 base and J by 0 bases, and 10 bases separated the two germline ends. As DNA, the CDR3 is TGTGCCAGTAGTATAGGAAGGGGAAATAGCAATCAGCCCCAGCATTTT. Protein sequence: CASSIGRGNSNQPQHF.

The CDR3 protein is CASRSSGSGRIETQYF. CDR3 nucleotides: TGTGCCAGTAGATCCTCGGGTAGCGGGAGAATAGAGACCCAGTACTTC. This sequence joins TRBV19 and TRBJ2-5; 9 bases are shared with TRBD2. The CDR3 spans 16 residues. The germline V gene encodes CDR1 LNHDA and CDR2 SQIVND (reference sequence). V was pared by 6 bases and J by 4 bases, with 12 bases of the junction left unmatched.

The rearrangement links TRBV5-1 to TRBJ1-2, with D possibly matching TRBD1 (5 bases). Germline V lookup: CDR1 SGHRS, CDR2 YFSETQ. V was trimmed by 3 bases and J by 2 bases, leaving 14 bases between them. The CDR3 runs to 15 residues. In DNA, the CDR3 is TGCGCCAGCAGCTGGGGCGGAGAAACCAACTATGGCTACACCTTC. Translating gives CASSWGGETNYGYTF.

CDR3 amino acids: CASSGGGFDQPQHF. CDR3 nucleotides: TGTGCCAGCAGTGGAGGAGGATTCGATCAGCCCCAGCATTTT. The chain combines TRBV6-1 with TRBJ1-5, with D hard to call. The germline CDR1 and CDR2 sequences are MNHNS and SASEGT. V was cut by 4 bases and J by 5 bases, with 12 bases left in between. The CDR3 loop spans 14 amino acids.

The rearrangement joins TRBV5-1 to TRBJ2-7; 10 positions agree with TRBD2. V shed 1 base and J 2 bases; nucleotides not matched to a gene: 3. In germline, CDR1 is SGHRS, CDR2 YFSETQ. CDR3 length: 15 residues. CDR3 nucleotide sequence: TGCGCCAGCAGCTTGACCGGGACTAGCGCCTACGAGCAGTACTTC. This codes for CASSLTGTSAYEQYF.

The CDR3 loop is CASSLYRGFNYGYTF. The DNA of the CDR3 is TGTGCCAGCAGCTTATACAGGGGCTTTAACTATGGCTACACCTTC. The chain links TRBV11-2 to TRBJ1-2; TRBD1 matches at 7 bases. Trimming took 2 bases from V and 1 from J; bases not matched to a gene: 4. The CDR3 is 15 residues long. Per germline, CDR1 SGHAT and CDR2 FQNNGV.

This chain uses TRBV19 with TRBJ1-2; 9 bases align to TRBD1. This CDR3 comprises 13 residues. Germline lookup yields CDR1 LNHDA and CDR2 SQIVND (reference sequence). V lost 8 bases and J lost 5; bases outside the gene matches: 6. The CDR3 region is CASLAGTGYGYTF. The CDR3 DNA is TGTGCCAGTTTAGCCGGGACAGGGTATGGCTACACCTTC.

V is TRBV2 and J is TRBJ2-7; tentative D call: TRBD2 (5 bases). V was cut by 7 bases and J by 3 bases, with 19 bases left in between. The CDR3 sequence is 15 residues long. CDR1 and CDR2 (germline): SNHLY, FYNNEI. The CDR3 here is CASMWRSTAGYEQYF. The CDR3 nucleotides read TGTGCCAGCATGTGGAGGTCAACGGCCGGCTACGAGCAGTACTTC.

The chain joins TRBV14 to TRBJ1-2, with D perhaps matching TRBD1 (6 bases). Trimming cost V 1 base and J 4 bases, with 13 bases left between them. The CDR3 totals 15 residues. Germline lookup yields CDR1 SGHDN and CDR2 FVKESK. CDR3 coding DNA: TGTGCCAGCAGCCAAGCAGGTCAGGGGACCTATGGCTACACCTTC. Its protein is CASSQAGQGTYGYTF.

The V gene is TRBV10-3, the J gene TRBJ2-1; 11 nucleotides align to TRBD1. The CDR3 is made up of 15 amino acids. J gave up 7 bases and V 8 bases, and 10 bases lay outside the gene matches. Germline assignment: CDR1 ENHRY and CDR2 SYGVKD. DNA of the CDR3: TGTGCCATCGGGACCGGGACAGGGGGTCGGAATGAGCAGTTCTTC. Translation gives CAIGTGTGGRNEQFF.

The chain has TRBV7-6 and TRBJ2-2, with D uncertain. V dropped 5 bases and J dropped 2 bases, with 9 bases sitting between them. The CDR3 loop spans 14 amino acids. CDR1 SGHVS and CDR2 FNYEAQ come from the germline V gene. The CDR3 DNA sequence: TGTGCCAGCAGCCCCCGACACAACACCGGGGAGCTGTTTTTT. Protein product: CASSPRHNTGELFF.

The rearrangement links TRBV5-4 to TRBJ1-3; D may be TRBD1 (6 bases). CDR1 is SGHNT and CDR2 is YYREEE in the germline V gene (reference sequence). V gave up 4 bases and J gave up 2 bases, with 16 bases separating them. The CDR3 is 16 residues long. The CDR3 DNA sequence: TGTGCCAGCAGCCGGGGGGGCAGGACCCCTGGAAACACCATATATTTT. As protein: CASSRGGRTPGNTIYF.

The genes are TRBV30 and TRBJ2-1, with 13 bases aligning to TRBD2. Germline V gives CDR1 GTSNPN, CDR2 SVGIG (reference sequence). V lost 0 bases and J lost 7; bases outside the gene matches: 3. The CDR3 spans 15 residues. CDR3 loop: CAWSVGLAGFNEQFF. CDR3 DNA sequence: TGTGCCTGGAGTGTGGGACTAGCGGGATTTAATGAGCAGTTCTTC.

The chain uses TRBV5-1 and TRBJ2-1; 8 bases align to TRBD1. Unmatched junction bases numbered 14, after V lost 0 bases and J lost 6 bases. The CDR3 is made up of 18 amino acids. Germline-derived CDR1 and CDR2 are SGHRS and YFSETQ. The CDR3 is CASSLARGQASLGNEQFF. CDR3 bases: TGCGCCAGCAGCTTGGCCAGGGGACAGGCCTCTTTGGGCAATGAGCAGTTCTTC. The whole variable domain, remainder taken from reference TRBV5-1 and TRBJ2-1, is KAGVTQTPRYLIKTRGQQVTLSCSPISGHRSVSWYQQTPGQGLQFLFEYFSETQRNKGNFPGRFSGRQFSNSRSEMNVSTLELGDSALYLCASSLARGQASLGNEQFFGPGTRLTVL.

The CDR3 reads CASSFSGREGGQYF. In DNA form, the CDR3 reads TGTGCCAGCAGCTTTAGCGGGAGGGAGGGAGGGCAGTACTTC. The gene calls are TRBV7-3 and TRBJ2-7, with 11 positions matching TRBD2. CDR1 is SGHTA and CDR2 is FQGTGA in the germline V gene. V lost 3 bases and J lost 9; bases outside the gene matches: 7. The CDR3 runs 14 residues. Using reference TRBV7-3 and TRBJ2-7 for the parts outside the CDR3, the full variable domain is GAGVSQTPSNKVTEKGKYVELRCDPISGHTALYWYRQSLGQGPEFLIYFQGTGAADDSGLPNDRFFAVRPEGSVSTLKIQRTERGDSAVYLCASSFSGREGGQYFGPGTRLTVT.

The chain combines TRBV19 with TRBJ2-1; TRBD2 aligns across 11 bases. CDR1 LNHDA and CDR2 SQIVND come from the germline V gene (reference sequence). Losses at the gene ends were 5 bases for V and 9 bases for J; bases not matched to a gene: 9. The length of the CDR3 is 15 residues. The CDR3: CASSVLAGATTEQFF. CDR3 DNA: TGTGCCAGTAGTGTACTAGCGGGGGCTACAACTGAGCAGTTCTTC.

The chain links TRBV25-1 to TRBJ1-2; tentatively, D is TRBD1 (5 bases). Trimming cost V 4 bases and J 1 base, with 13 bases left between them. In germline, CDR1 is MGHDK, CDR2 SYGVNS. The CDR3 is made up of 15 amino acids. The CDR3, as DNA: TGTGCCAGCAGTGCATCGACAGTGCTTAACTATGGCTACACCTTC. It specifies CASSASTVLNYGYTF.

The chain has TRBV7-9 and TRBJ2-5; D gene unclear. The CDR3 totals 15 residues. Germline V gene sequence: CDR1 SEHNR, CDR2 FQNEAQ (reference sequence). Trimming left V 5 bases short and J 2 bases short, with 15 bases between. DNA of the CDR3: TGTGCCAGCAGCGTTCGCGCCTACCGTCAAGAGACCCAGTACTTC. It translates to CASSVRAYRQETQYF.

This chain joins TRBV5-1 and TRBJ2-1; TRBD1 matches at 7 bases. The CDR3 extends over 13 amino acids. CDR1 and CDR2 (germline): SGHRS, YFSETQ. After removal of 4 bases from V and 5 bases from J, the junction contained 3 bases not matched to a gene. As DNA, the CDR3 is TGCGCCAGCAGCGAGGGACAGCACAATGAGCAGTTCTTC. Protein sequence: CASSEGQHNEQFF. Looking up the rest from reference TRBV5-1 and TRBJ2-1 gives the full variable domain: KAGVTQTPRYLIKTRGQQVTLSCSPISGHRSVSWYQQTPGQGLQFLFEYFSETQRNKGNFPGRFSGRQFSNSRSEMNVSTLELGDSALYLCASSEGQHNEQFFGPGTRLTVL.

The chain combines TRBV7-8 with TRBJ1-1; TRBD1 might be the D (6 bases). Germline V gives CDR1 SGHVS, CDR2 FQNEAQ. V was cut by 5 bases and J by 2 bases, with 12 bases left in between. The CDR3 loop spans 14 amino acids. CDR3 DNA: TGTGCCAGCAGCAGGACAGAAGTTAACACTGAAGCTTTCTTT. Its translation: CASSRTEVNTEAFF.